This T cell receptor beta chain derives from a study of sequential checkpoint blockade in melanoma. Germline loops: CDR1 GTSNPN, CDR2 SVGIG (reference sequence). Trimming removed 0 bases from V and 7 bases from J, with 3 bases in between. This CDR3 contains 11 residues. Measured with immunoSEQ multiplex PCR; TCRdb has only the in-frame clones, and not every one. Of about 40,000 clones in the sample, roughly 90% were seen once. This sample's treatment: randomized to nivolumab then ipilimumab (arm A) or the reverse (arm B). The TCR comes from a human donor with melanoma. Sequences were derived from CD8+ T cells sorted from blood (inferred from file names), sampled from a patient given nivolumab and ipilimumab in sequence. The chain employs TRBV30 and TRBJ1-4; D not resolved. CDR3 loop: CAWSVSEKLFF. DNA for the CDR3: TGTGCCTGGAGTGTTAGTGAAAAACTGTTTTTT.